The rows below give T cell receptor beta chains drawn from one sample of a study of T-cell reconstitution after alpha-beta-depleted transplantation in children. TCRdb re-called the PCR reads with MiXCR, one entry per CDR3 protein. The table has approximately 130,000 distinct CDR3 sequences, 9.5% to 10% seen once. The input for sequencing was PBMCs, mostly from graft donor cells, taken 180 days after TCRalphabeta/CD19-depleted stem cell transplant. Receptor source: a girl in the first two years of life who had a stem cell transplant for combined immunodeficiency, so the T cells may come from the graft donor. The CDR3 runs from the conserved cysteine through the conserved F or W. A D gene is named only where the DNA matches it firmly. Clone sizes are given selectively: once, few, many, or a class where the clone is expanded.

clone_size	v_call	j_call	cdr3_length	d_call	cdr3_aa	cdr3_nt
many	TRBV5-5	TRBJ2-6	15	TRBD1	CASSWTGSGANVLTF	TGTGCCAGCAGCTGGACAGGGTCTGGGGCCAACGTCCTGACTTTC
few	TRBV20-1	TRBJ2-6	12	.	CSASSGANVLTF	TGCAGTGCCAGTTCTGGGGCCAACGTCCTGACTTTC
few	TRBV7-8	TRBJ2-7	16	TRBD2	CASSLRLASGSYEQYF	TGTGCCAGCAGCTTAAGGTTGGCTAGCGGGTCCTACGAGCAGTACTTC
many	TRBV20-1	TRBJ2-7	13	.	CSAPRKRTYEQYF	TGCAGTGCTCCTCGAAAGAGAACGTACGAGCAGTACTTC
many	TRBV12-3/TRBV12-4	TRBJ2-7	13	.	CASSLNRVYEQYF	TGTGCCAGCAGTTTAAATCGGGTCTACGAGCAGTACTTC
few	TRBV20-1	TRBJ1-1	14	.	CSATPEQPFAEAFF	TGCAGTGCTACCCCGGAACAGCCGTTCGCTGAAGCTTTCTTT
.	TRBV10-3	TRBJ2-7	11	TRBD1	CAIRTGDEQYF	TGTGCCATCCGGACAGGGGACGAGCAGTACTTC
.	TRBV24-1	TRBJ1-1	16	.	CATSDILGPLNTEAFF	TGTGCCACCAGTGATATCCTTGGGCCGTTGAACACTGAAGCTTTCTTT
few	TRBV2	TRBJ2-7	14	.	CASSGIRDYYEQYF	TGTGCCAGCAGTGGCATCAGGGATTACTACGAGCAGTACTTC
many	TRBV5-1	TRBJ2-2	15	TRBD1	CASSLGQVNTGELFF	TGCGCCAGCAGCCTAGGACAGGTTAACACCGGGGAGCTGTTTTTT
.	TRBV7-2	TRBJ2-3	16	.	CASTPGGGGYTDTQYF	TGTGCCAGCACCCCAGGCGGGGGCGGATACACAGATACGCAGTATTTT
.	TRBV5-1	TRBJ2-1	15	TRBD2	CASRLTSGRGNEQFF	TGCGCCAGCAGGTTGACTAGCGGGAGGGGCAATGAGCAGTTCTTC
.	TRBV12-3/TRBV12-4	TRBJ2-5	19	TRBD2	CAISSLLAGLAGRQETQYF	TGTGCCATCAGTTCTCTACTGGCTGGACTAGCGGGGCGCCAAGAGACCCAGTACTTC
.	TRBV10-3	TRBJ2-4	14	.	CAIAGSVAKNIQYF	TGTGCCATAGCAGGGTCGGTCGCCAAAAACATTCAGTACTTC
many	TRBV20-1	TRBJ2-3	15	TRBD2	CSARDAGDGTDTQYF	TGCAGTGCTAGAGATGCGGGAGACGGCACAGATACGCAGTATTTT
many	TRBV12-3/TRBV12-4	TRBJ2-5	16	.	CASSGKTVRSTETQYF	TGTGCCAGCAGTGGAAAGACGGTCCGGTCGACAGAGACCCAGTACTTC
few	TRBV20-1	TRBJ2-5	16	TRBD2	CSARENPGLEMGAQYF	TGCAGTGCTAGAGAAAACCCGGGACTAGAGATGGGGGCCCAGTACTTC
few	TRBV12-3/TRBV12-4	TRBJ2-5	13	.	CASSLFLVETQYF	TGTGCCAGCAGTTTGTTTTTGGTGGAGACCCAGTACTTC
few	TRBV21-1	TRBJ1-1	15	.	CASNTTDNRNTEAFF	TGTGCCAGCAACACAACGGACAACCGTAACACTGAAGCTTTCTTT
few	TRBV5-1	TRBJ2-1	17	TRBD2	CASSFPQREPLLNEQFF	TGCGCCAGCAGCTTCCCTCAGCGGGAGCCGTTGCTCAATGAGCAGTTCTTC
few	TRBV6-5	TRBJ2-7	15	TRBD1	CASSYRGLSSYEQYF	TGTGCCAGCAGTTACAGGGGGCTGAGCTCCTACGAGCAGTACTTC
.	TRBV20-1	TRBJ2-2	14	.	CSARPWRNTGELFF	TGCAGTGCTAGGCCCTGGCGAAACACCGGGGAGCTGTTTTTT
few	TRBV20-1	TRBJ1-5	15	TRBD1	CSARAPGQGNQPQHF	TGCAGTGCTAGAGCCCCGGGACAGGGCAATCAGCCCCAGCATTTT
few	TRBV12-3/TRBV12-4	TRBJ1-2	13	.	CASRAGVAYGYTF	TGTGCCAGCAGGGCAGGGGTCGCCTATGGCTACACCTTC
few	TRBV5-1	TRBJ2-5	14	TRBD2	CASSLVAGVETQYF	TGCGCCAGCAGCTTGGTGGCGGGAGTCGAGACCCAGTACTTC
few	TRBV4-3	TRBJ2-4	16	.	CASSQDRRVWGDIQYF	TGCGCCAGCAGCCAAGATCGCCGGGTTTGGGGGGACATTCAGTACTTC
few	TRBV5-1	TRBJ2-1	19	TRBD2	CASSPGGIGLAGVGGEQFF	TGCGCCAGCAGCCCCGGGGGGATTGGACTAGCGGGAGTAGGGGGTGAGCAGTTCTTC
few	TRBV5-5	TRBJ2-1	15	TRBD1	CASSLGDRGLDEQFF	TGTGCCAGCAGCTTGGGGGACAGGGGTCTGGATGAGCAGTTCTTC
few	TRBV10-3	TRBJ2-7	12	TRBD1	CATRTGGYEQYF	TGTGCCACTCGCACAGGGGGCTACGAGCAGTACTTC
.	TRBV6-5	TRBJ2-7	15	.	CASSSWGFFSCEQYF	TGTGCCAGCAGTTCTTGGGGCTTCTTCTCCTGCGAGCAGTACTTC
few	TRBV7-2	TRBJ2-7	16	.	CASSLWGRDRAYEQYF	TGTGCCAGCAGCTTATGGGGCCGCGACAGAGCCTACGAGCAGTACTTC
few	TRBV4-3	TRBJ1-2	15	.	CASSLEEGLTYGYTF	TGCGCCAGCAGCCTAGAGGAGGGCTTAACCTATGGCTACACCTTC
few	TRBV29-1	TRBJ2-3	15	TRBD1	CSVEEGQVSTDTQYF	TGCAGCGTTGAGGAGGGACAGGTTAGCACAGATACGCAGTATTTT
few	TRBV20-1	TRBJ2-5	13	TRBD2	CSAARALRGAQYF	TGCAGTGCCGCCCGAGCGCTGCGGGGGGCCCAGTACTTC
few	TRBV12-3/TRBV12-4	TRBJ1-5	18	TRBD1	CASSLDYRGLIGNQPQHF	TGTGCCAGCAGTTTAGATTACAGGGGGCTTATCGGCAATCAGCCCCAGCATTTT
many	TRBV12-3/TRBV12-4	TRBJ1-5	14	.	CASSLGAGNQPQHF	TGTGCCAGCAGTTTGGGCGCAGGGAATCAGCCCCAGCATTTT
few	TRBV7-3	TRBJ2-3	14	.	CASSFRFPTDTQYF	TGTGCCAGCAGCTTTCGGTTCCCCACAGATACGCAGTATTTT
.	TRBV20-1	TRBJ2-1	16	TRBD2	CSARDPLAGAYDEQFF	TGCAGTGCTAGAGACCCCCTAGCGGGAGCTTACGATGAGCAGTTCTTC
.	TRBV11-3	TRBJ2-1	16	TRBD2	CASSAWTSGGYNEQFF	TGTGCCAGCAGCGCCTGGACTAGCGGGGGGTACAATGAGCAGTTCTTC
.	TRBV29-1	TRBJ2-1	10	.	CSVWGDEQFF	TGCAGCGTTTGGGGAGATGAGCAGTTCTTC
.	TRBV20-1	TRBJ2-3	13	TRBD2	CSAKTSFADTQYF	TGCAGTGCCAAGACTAGCTTCGCAGATACGCAGTATTTT
few	TRBV4-3	TRBJ2-7	13	.	CASSQEMGVEQYF	TGCGCCAGCAGCCAAGAAATGGGGGTCGAGCAGTACTTC
.	TRBV7-3	TRBJ2-7	13	.	CASSLPDPYEQYF	TGTGCCAGCAGCTTACCAGACCCCTACGAGCAGTACTTC
many	TRBV6-2/TRBV6-3	TRBJ2-3	17	TRBD2	CASSYRAGGDGTDTQYF	TGTGCCAGCAGTTATCGAGCGGGAGGGGACGGCACAGATACGCAGTATTTT